This T cell receptor (beta chain) was identified during a study of T cells after yellow fever vaccination. Findings and limits, study-wide: Clonotype sharing between CD4 and CD8 compartments was small. Most primary-vaccination clones reappeared after the booster (about 95% CD4, about 88% CD8).

In this sample, this clonotype turned up many times. What it recognizes is unknown. As TCR cDNA was made by 5'RACE template switching, a universal primer site and UMIs were added. TCRdb analysed the 5' RACE reads with MiXCR anew, one entry per CDR3 protein. The table has approximately 330,000 distinct CDR3 sequences, about an eighth seen once. The source material was CD4+ T cells sorted from PBMCs, sampled 15 days after the yellow fever booster vaccination. The TCR sequence derives from a young man who received the YFV17D yellow fever vaccine.

The CDR3 protein is CASSQHTNRGRDTEAFF. As DNA, the CDR3 is TGTGCCAGCAGCCAACATACCAACAGGGGACGAGACACTGAAGCTTTCTTT. This rearrangement joins TRBV12-3 or TRBV12-4 to TRBJ1-1, with 7 bases lining up with TRBD1. The V and J ends lost 6 bases and 3 bases, in that order; junction bases with no gene match: 16. The CDR3 loop spans 17 amino acids.